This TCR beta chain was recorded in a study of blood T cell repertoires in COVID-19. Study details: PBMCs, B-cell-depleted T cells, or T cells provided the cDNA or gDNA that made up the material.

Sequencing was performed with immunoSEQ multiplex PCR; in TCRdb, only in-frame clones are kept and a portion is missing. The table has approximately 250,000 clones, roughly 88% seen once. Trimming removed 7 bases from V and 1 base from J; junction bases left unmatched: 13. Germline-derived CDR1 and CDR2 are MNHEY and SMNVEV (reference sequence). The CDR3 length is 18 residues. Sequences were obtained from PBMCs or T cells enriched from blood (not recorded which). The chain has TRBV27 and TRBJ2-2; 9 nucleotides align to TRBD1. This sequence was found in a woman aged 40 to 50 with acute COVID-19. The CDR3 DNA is TGTGCCAGCACCCTAAATCCGGGACAGGGAATGAACACCGGGGAGCTGTTTTTT. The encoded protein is CASTLNPGQGMNTGELFF.